Presented here are 2 T cell receptor beta chains from one specimen sequenced in a study of Ad26.COV2.S vaccination and SARS-CoV-2 variants. Here immunoSEQ multiplex PCR was the method, and the copy in TCRdb shows in-frame clones only, minus some. Of about 350,000 clones in the sample, 85% were seen once. Specified treatment: some 19 received Ad26.COV2.S at low or high dose, single or two shots; about 5 received placebo; per-sample allocation not given. Samples analyzed were those drawn on day 63 after the first vaccine or placebo injection. Source: peripheral blood, taken in a trial of Ad26.COV2.S vaccine versus placebo. These TCRs come from a person between 18 and 59 years old who received the Ad26.COV2.S COVID-19 vaccine or a placebo.

The chain carries TRBV6-6 and TRBJ2-7; no reliable D call. The ends were cut back, 4 bases at V and 4 bases at J, with 5 bases in the middle. Germline V gene sequence: CDR1 MNHNY, CDR2 SVGAGI (reference sequence). The CDR3 sequence is 11 residues long. CDR3 in DNA: TGTGCCAGCAGTTCAGCGTACGAGCAGTACTTC. Its translation: CASSSAYEQYF.

The rearrangement uses TRBV3-1 (or the pseudogene TRBV3-2) and TRBJ2-7, with D uncertain. The CDR3 covers 14 residues. The V end lost 0 bases, the J end lost 0 bases, and 6 bases lay between the germline ends. Germline values: CDR1 LGHDT, CDR2 YNNKEL (reference sequence). The CDR3, as DNA: TGTGCCAGCAGCCAAGATGGCAACTCCTACGAGCAGTACTTC. Its translation: CASSQDGNSYEQYF.